This TCR beta chain originates from a study of cytomegalovirus exposure and HLA in healthy donors. This clone was recorded a few times. Germline values: CDR1 MNHEY, CDR2 SMNVEV (reference sequence). Trimming removed 2 bases from V and 2 bases from J, with 7 bases in between. There are 13 residues in the CDR3. The PCR contained 60 Vbeta and 13 Jbeta primers. Sequencing was performed with immunoSEQ multiplex PCR; in TCRdb, only in-frame clones are kept and a portion is missing. The sample yields about 160,000 clones, approximately 80% seen once. Sequencing was performed on PBMCs. This chain connects TRBV27 to TRBJ2-7; D is perhaps TRBD1 (5 bases). The TCR was taken from a woman aged 45-65 years in good health and CMV-seronegative. CDR3 coding DNA: TGTGCCAGCAGTTTAGGGGCACCCTACGAGCAGTACTTC. The encoded protein is CASSLGAPYEQYF.